Listed below are T cell receptor beta chains from one sample, sequenced in a study of OX40 agonist ivuxolimab in advanced cancers. The assay was immunoSEQ multiplex PCR, and TCRdb's table has in-frame clones only and misses some. The data contain nearly 80,000 clones, 84% of them seen just once; the ten biggest clones take up roughly 25%. The input for sequencing was CD4+ or CD8+ T cells sorted from blood, taken in a trial of the OX40 agonist ivuxolimab. These receptors originate from an adult with an advanced solid tumor such as melanoma, head and neck, liver or kidney cancer. The CDR3 runs from the conserved cysteine through the conserved F or W. D genes are given only for firm matches. Not every row has a clone size; where given, it reads once, few, many or a size class.

>TRBJ1-2|few|TRBV7-2|NA
CASSLLGPLANYGYTF
TGTGCCAGCAGCTTATTAGGTCCGCTCGCTAACTATGGCTACACCTTC
>TRBJ2-1|NA|TRBV5-4|TRBD2
CASSLQAGSMSSYNEQFF
TGTGCCAGCAGCTTGCAAGCGGGGTCTATGAGCTCCTACAATGAGCAGTTCTTC
>TRBJ1-4|NA|TRBV19|NA
CASSSGRALDEKLFF
TGTGCCAGTAGTTCCGGGCGGGCTTTGGATGAAAAACTGTTTTTT
>TRBJ1-5|NA|TRBV5-6|TRBD1
CASSLGQGKQPQHF
TGTGCCAGCAGCTTGGGACAGGGAAAGCAGCCCCAGCATTTT
>TRBJ1-2|NA|TRBV19|TRBD1
CASFRTGSMYGYTF
TGTGCCAGCTTTAGGACAGGGTCGATGTATGGCTACACCTTC
>TRBJ2-1|NA|TRBV5-4|NA
CASSGGRVRNNEQFF
TGTGCCAGCAGCGGGGGACGAGTCAGGAACAATGAGCAGTTCTTC
>TRBJ2-3|NA|TRBV7-2|NA
CASSLDRTDTQYF
TGTGCCAGCAGCTTAGATCGCACAGATACGCAGTATTTT
>TRBJ2-7|NA|TRBV6-1|TRBD2
CASMRASGLSYEQYF
TGTGCCAGCATGAGGGCTAGCGGACTCTCCTACGAGCAGTACTTC
>TRBJ2-3|NA|TRBV10-1|NA
CASADRPCTDTQYF
TGCGCCAGCGCCGACAGGCCTTGCACAGATACGCAGTATTTT
>TRBJ1-4|NA|TRBV5-1|NA
CASSLVPGRNEKLFF
TGCGCCAGCAGCTTGGTTCCAGGGAGGAATGAAAAACTGTTTTTT
>TRBJ1-4|NA|TRBV14|TRBD1
CASSQVSTGGVEKLFF
TGTGCCAGCAGCCAAGTATCGACAGGGGGGGTTGAAAAACTGTTTTTT
>TRBJ1-6|NA|TRBV7-9|NA
CASRLGRSNSPLHF
TGTGCCAGCAGATTGGGACGGAGCAATTCACCCCTCCACTTT
>TRBJ2-7|NA|TRBV28|NA
CATSRDNYEQYF
TGTGCCACCTCAAGGGACAACTACGAGCAGTACTTC
>TRBJ1-1|NA|TRBV29-1|NA
CSAIHWNTEAFF
TGCAGCGCCATCCACTGGAACACTGAAGCTTTCTTT
>TRBJ1-1|NA|TRBV11-2|NA
CASSFGGLNTEAFF
TGTGCCAGCAGCTTCGGGGGCTTGAACACTGAAGCTTTCTTT
>TRBJ1-1|NA|TRBV19|NA
CASSIESGRNTEAFF
TGTGCCAGTAGTATAGAAAGCGGGCGGAACACTGAAGCTTTCTTT
>TRBJ2-7|NA|TRBV30|NA
CACQGGTLPRWLEQYF
TGTGCCTGCCAAGGAGGGACACTCCCCCGGTGGCTTGAGCAGTACTTC
>TRBJ1-2|NA|TRBV29-1|TRBD1
CSVVVDRDYGYTF
TGCAGCGTTGTGGTTGACAGGGACTATGGCTACACCTTC
>TRBJ2-7|NA|TRBV6-5|TRBD1
CASSPHRGVHEQYF
TGTGCCAGCAGTCCGCACAGGGGGGTCCACGAGCAGTACTTC
>TRBJ2-7|NA|TRBV5-6|NA
CASSGAYEQYF
TGTGCCAGCTCCGGGGCCTACGAGCAGTACTTC
>TRBJ2-1|NA|TRBV6-1|TRBD1
CASSDGQGAYNEQFF
TGTGCCAGCAGTGACGGACAGGGGGCCTACAATGAGCAGTTCTTC